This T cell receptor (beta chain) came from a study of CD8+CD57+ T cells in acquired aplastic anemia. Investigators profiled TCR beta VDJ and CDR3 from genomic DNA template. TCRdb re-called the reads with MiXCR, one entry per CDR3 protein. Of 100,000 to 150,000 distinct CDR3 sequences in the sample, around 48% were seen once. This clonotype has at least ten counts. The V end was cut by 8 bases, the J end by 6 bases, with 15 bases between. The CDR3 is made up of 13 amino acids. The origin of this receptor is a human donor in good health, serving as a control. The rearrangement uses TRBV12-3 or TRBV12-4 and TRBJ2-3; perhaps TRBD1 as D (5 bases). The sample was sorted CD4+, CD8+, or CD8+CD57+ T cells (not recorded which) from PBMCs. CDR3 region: CASALGWGDTQYF. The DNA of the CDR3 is TGTGCCAGCGCTTTGGGGTGGGGCGATACGCAGTATTTT.